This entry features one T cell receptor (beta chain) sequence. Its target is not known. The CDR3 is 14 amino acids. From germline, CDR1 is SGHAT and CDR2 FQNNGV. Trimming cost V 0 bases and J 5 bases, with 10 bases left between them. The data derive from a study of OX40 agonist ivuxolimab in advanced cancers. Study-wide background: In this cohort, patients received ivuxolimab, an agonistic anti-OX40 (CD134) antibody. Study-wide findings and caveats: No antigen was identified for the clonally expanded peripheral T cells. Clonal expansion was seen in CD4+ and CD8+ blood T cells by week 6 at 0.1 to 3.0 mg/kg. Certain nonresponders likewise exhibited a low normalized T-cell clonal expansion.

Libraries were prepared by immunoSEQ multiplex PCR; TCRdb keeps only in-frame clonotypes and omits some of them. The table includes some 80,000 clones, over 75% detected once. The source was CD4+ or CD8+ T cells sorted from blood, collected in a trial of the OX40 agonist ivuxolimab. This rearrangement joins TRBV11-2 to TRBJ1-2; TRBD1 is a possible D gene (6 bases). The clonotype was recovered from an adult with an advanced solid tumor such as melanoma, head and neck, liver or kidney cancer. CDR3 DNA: TGTGCCAGCAGCTTAGAAGCGCAGGGGTATGGCTACACCTTC. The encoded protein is CASSLEAQGYGYTF. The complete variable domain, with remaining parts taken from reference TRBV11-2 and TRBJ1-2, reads EAGVAQSPRYKIIEKRQSVAFWCNPISGHATLYWYQQILGQGPKLLIQFQNNGVVDDSQLPKDRFSAERLKGVDSTLKIQPAKLEDSAVYLCASSLEAQGYGYTFGSGTRLTVV.